This T cell receptor beta chain appears in the sequencing data of a study of T cells in localized non-small cell lung cancer. Using immunoSEQ multiplex PCR, the repertoire was profiled, and TCRdb retains in-frame clones only, with some absent. This table has 1,000 to 1,200 clones, 20% to 25% appearing once. Study outcomes and limitations: As only one tumor region underwent sequencing, heterogeneity remains possible. The study detected a median approximately 50 of the top 100 tumor clones in adjacent lung. A raised T cell density in blood coincided with lengthier overall survival.

This clone was picked up one time. What it binds is unknown. The germline V and J ends were trimmed by 5 bases and 5 bases, with 16 bases remaining between them. CDR3 length: 16 residues. Per germline, CDR1 KGHSH and CDR2 LQKENI. The source was normal lung tissue next to the tumor, collected before any cancer treatment. The genes are TRBV18 and TRBJ1-6, with a possible D match to TRBD1 (6 bases). The TCR was taken from a male donor aged 60 or over with stage I lung adenocarcinoma. CDR3 sequence: CASSSIGQLDNSPLHF. The CDR3 nucleotides are TGTGCCAGCTCATCAATAGGACAGTTGGATAATTCACCCCTCCACTTT.